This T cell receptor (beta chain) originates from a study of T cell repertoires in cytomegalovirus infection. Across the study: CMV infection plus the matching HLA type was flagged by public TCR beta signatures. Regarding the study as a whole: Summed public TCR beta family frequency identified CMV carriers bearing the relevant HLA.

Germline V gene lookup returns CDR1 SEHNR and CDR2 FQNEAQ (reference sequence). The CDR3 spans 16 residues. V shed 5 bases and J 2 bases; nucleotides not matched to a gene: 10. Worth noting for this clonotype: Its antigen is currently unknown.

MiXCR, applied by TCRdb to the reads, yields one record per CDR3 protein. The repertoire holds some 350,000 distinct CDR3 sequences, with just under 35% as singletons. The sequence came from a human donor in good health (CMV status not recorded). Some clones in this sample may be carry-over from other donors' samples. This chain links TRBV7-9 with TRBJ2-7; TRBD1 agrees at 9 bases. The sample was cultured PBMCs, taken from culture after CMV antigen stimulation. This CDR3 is CASSPGQGSTTYEQYF. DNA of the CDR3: TGTGCCAGCAGCCCAGGACAGGGGAGTACCACCTACGAGCAGTACTTC.